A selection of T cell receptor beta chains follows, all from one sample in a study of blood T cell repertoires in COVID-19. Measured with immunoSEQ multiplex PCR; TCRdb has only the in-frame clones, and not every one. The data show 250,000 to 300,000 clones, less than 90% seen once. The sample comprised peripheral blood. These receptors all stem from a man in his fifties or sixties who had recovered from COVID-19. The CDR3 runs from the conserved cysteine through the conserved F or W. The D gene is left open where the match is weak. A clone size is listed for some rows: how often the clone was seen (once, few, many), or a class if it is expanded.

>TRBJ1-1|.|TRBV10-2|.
CASSGQGWAFF
TGCGCCAGCAGTGGTCAGGGTTGGGCTTTCTTT
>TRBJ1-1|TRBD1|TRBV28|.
CASKSTGGEAFF
TGTGCCAGCAAGTCGACAGGGGGGGAAGCTTTCTTT
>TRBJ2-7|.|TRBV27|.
CASSTTGLEQYF
TGTGCCAGCAGTACCACAGGGCTCGAGCAGTACTTC
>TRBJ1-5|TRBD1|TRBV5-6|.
CASSLTGGRNQPQHF
TGTGCCAGCAGCTTGACAGGGGGGCGCAATCAGCCCCAGCATTTT
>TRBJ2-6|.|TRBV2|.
CASSWDNSGANVLTF
TGTGCCAGCAGTTGGGACAACTCTGGGGCCAACGTCCTGACTTTC
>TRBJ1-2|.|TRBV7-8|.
CASSLVGFNYGYTF
TGTGCCAGCAGCTTAGTGGGCTTTAACTATGGCTACACCTTC
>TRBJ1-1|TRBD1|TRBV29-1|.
CSAGGGRAGLNTEAFF
TGCAGCGCAGGGGGGGGACGCGCGGGCCTCAACACTGAAGCTTTCTTT
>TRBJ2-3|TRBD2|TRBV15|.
CATSRGASGGGADTQYF
TGTGCCACCAGCAGAGGGGCTAGCGGGGGGGGAGCAGATACGCAGTATTTT
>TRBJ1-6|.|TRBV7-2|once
CASTPGGRSPLHF
TGTGCCAGCACCCCCGGGGGGAGGTCACCCCTCCACTTT
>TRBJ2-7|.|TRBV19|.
CASSLAYEQYF
TGCGCCTCTTCCCTTGCGTACGAGCAGTACTTC
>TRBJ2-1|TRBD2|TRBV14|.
CASSQVGTSGGYNEQFF
TGTGCCAGCAGCCAAGTCGGGACTAGCGGGGGGTACAATGAGCAGTTCTTC
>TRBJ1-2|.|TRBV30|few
CAWSVLRGNYGYTF
TGTGCCTGGAGTGTCTTACGAGGGAACTATGGCTACACCTTC
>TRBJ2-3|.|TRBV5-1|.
CASSLRGVRADTQYF
TGCGCCAGCAGCTTACGGGGTGTTCGCGCAGATACGCAGTATTTT
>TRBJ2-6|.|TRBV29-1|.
CSVVRSGANVLTF
TGCAGCGTTGTACGGTCTGGGGCCAACGTCCTGACTTTC
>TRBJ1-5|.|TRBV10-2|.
CASSYDGGNQPQHF
TGCGCCAGCAGTTACGACGGGGGAAATCAGCCCCAGCATTTT
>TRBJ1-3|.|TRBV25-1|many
CASSEERTGNTIYF
TGTGCCAGCAGTGAAGAGCGAACTGGAAACACCATATATTTT
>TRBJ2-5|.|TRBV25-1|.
CASSDPTGPVETQYF
TGTGCCAGCAGTGACCCGACAGGTCCGGTGGAGACCCAGTACTTC
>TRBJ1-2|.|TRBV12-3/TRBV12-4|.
CASRAPGRMGYTF
TGTGCCAGCAGGGCCCCAGGTCGAATGGGCTACACCTTC
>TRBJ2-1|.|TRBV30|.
CAWSAHTQKSEQFF
TGTGCCTGGAGCGCTCATACCCAAAAGAGTGAGCAGTTCTTC
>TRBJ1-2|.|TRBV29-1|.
CSVENRDYGYTF
TGCAGCGTTGAAAACAGGGACTATGGCTACACCTTC
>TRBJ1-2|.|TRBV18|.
CASSPDSDYGYTF
TGTGCCAGCTCACCCGACAGCGATTATGGCTACACCTTC
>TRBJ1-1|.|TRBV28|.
CASSLFGGGRMNTEAFF
TGTGCCAGCAGTTTATTTGGAGGAGGACGCATGAACACTGAAGCTTTCTTT
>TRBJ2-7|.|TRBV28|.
CASSLRYEQYF
TGTGCCAGCAGTCTCAGGTACGAGCAGTACTTC
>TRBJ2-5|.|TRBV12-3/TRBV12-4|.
CASRSPGKETQYF
TGTGCCAGCAGATCCCCAGGGAAAGAGACCCAGTACTTC
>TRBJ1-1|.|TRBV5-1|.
CASALGGVGEIRANTEAFF
TGCGCCAGCGCCCTTGGAGGCGTCGGGGAGATAAGGGCGAACACTGAAGCTTTCTTT
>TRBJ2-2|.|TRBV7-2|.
CASSFSTNTGELFF
TGTGCCAGCAGCTTTAGTACGAACACCGGGGAGCTGTTTTTT
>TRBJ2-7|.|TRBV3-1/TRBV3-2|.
CASSQARGGFEQYF
TGTGCCAGCAGCCAAGCCAGGGGTGGGTTCGAGCAGTACTTC
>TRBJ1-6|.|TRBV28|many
CASSFGHAGSYNSPLHF
TGTGCCAGCAGTTTCGGACACGCAGGTTCCTATAATTCACCCCTCCACTTT
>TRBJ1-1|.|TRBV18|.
CASSPGGNTEAFF
TGTGCCAGCTCACCCGGGGGGAACACTGAAGCTTTCTTT
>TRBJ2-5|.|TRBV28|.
CASSHLANQETQYF
TGTGCCAGCAGTCATTTGGCAAACCAAGAGACCCAGTACTTC
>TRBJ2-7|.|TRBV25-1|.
CASSLTDSTYEQYF
TGTGCCAGCAGCCTGACGGACTCCACCTACGAGCAGTACTTC
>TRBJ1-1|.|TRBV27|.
CASSSGGWGRTEAFF
TGTGCCAGCAGTTCCGGCGGCTGGGGGCGAACTGAAGCTTTCTTT